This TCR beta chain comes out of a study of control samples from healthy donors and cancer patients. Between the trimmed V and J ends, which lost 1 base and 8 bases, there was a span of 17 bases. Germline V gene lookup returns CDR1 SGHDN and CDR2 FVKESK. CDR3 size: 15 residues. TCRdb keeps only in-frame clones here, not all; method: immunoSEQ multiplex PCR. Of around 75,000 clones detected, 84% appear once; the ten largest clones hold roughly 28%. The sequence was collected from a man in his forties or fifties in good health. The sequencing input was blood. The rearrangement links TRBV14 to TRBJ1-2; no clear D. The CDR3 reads CASSQVGQSQRGYTF. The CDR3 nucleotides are TGTGCCAGCAGCCAAGTTGGGCAGTCCCAAAGGGGCTACACCTTC.